The entry below gives a single TCR beta chain sequence along with its context. Its antigen is not identified. This sample was included in a study of tumor-infiltrating lymphocytes in primary liver carcinoma. Per the germline V gene, CDR1 is SGHAT and CDR2 is FQDESV (reference sequence). Trimming removed 10 bases from V and 2 bases from J; junction bases left unmatched: 11. The CDR3 is 17 amino acids. Overall study findings and caveats: Just about 7-25% of leading clones were found in every one of five regions. Tumors significantly exceeded blood in top-250-clone fraction (p = 0.039).

Co-extraction yielded RNA and DNA from around 20-30 mg of unsorted bulk tissue. Chronic HBV infection was present, with no prior treatment. Every tumor yielded five separate sampled regions. Synthesis of TCR beta cDNA was carried out from around 500 ng total RNA with a constant-region primer. Slightly modified ARM-PCR served as the procedure for the TCR beta libraries. These libraries came from three rounds of nested multiplex PCR. The study ran its first two PCR rounds for approximately 11 cycles each, using TRBV1-TRBV30 forward primers and a C-beta reverse primer. TCRdb fed the multiplex PCR reads into MiXCR, producing one record per CDR3 protein. The table lists tens of thousands of distinct CDR3 sequences, 71% of them singletons, with 29% in the top ten.

The V gene is TRBV11-1, the J gene TRBJ2-4; TRBD2 agrees at 13 bases. The specimen was liver tumor tissue from sampling region 5. Subset of the sample: tumor region T5, tumor centre. The source is a man between 35 and 55 years old with primary liver carcinoma and hepatitis B virus infection. In DNA, the CDR3 is TGTGCCACTAGCTTTCCCGGGACTAGCGGGACCAAAAACATTCAGTACTTC. Its protein product is CATSFPGTSGTKNIQYF.